What follows describes a single T cell receptor (beta chain). This CDR3 has 14 amino acids. The germline CDR1 and CDR2 sequences are MGHRA and YSYEKL. V lost 1 base, J lost 3 bases, and 7 bases lay in between. The source of the sample is a study of shared T cell receptors in the human thymus. Assay: immunoSEQ multiplex PCR; the TCRdb copy retains only in-frame clones and omits some. The data contain some 700,000 clones, approximately 85% of them seen just once; the ten biggest clones take up around 0.01%. This same sample was also taken into another study, of human thymus T cells. That study adds: Surgeons resected thymus tissue during corrective heart surgery.

The specimen sequenced was thymocytes. The receptor comes from a girl under three years old with a congenital heart defect. The chain is built from TRBV4-1 and TRBJ1-3; D unclear. The CDR3 region has the DNA TGCGCCAGCAGCCAAGGGGCCGATGGAAACACCATATATTTT. Translating it yields CASSQGADGNTIYF.